Following are 8 T cell receptor beta chains from one sample sequenced in a study of T cell changes during pregnancy in multiple sclerosis. Only in-frame clones appear in the TCRdb table, and some are missing; sequencing was by immunoSEQ multiplex PCR. This table has roughly 74,000 clones, about 88% appearing once. The sequenced sample was peripheral blood, obtained before pregnancy. The origin of the receptors is a female donor with multiple sclerosis, enrolled in a pregnancy study.

The J gene is TRBJ2-7, the V gene TRBV13, with TRBD1 matching 9 bases. Germline CDR1 and CDR2: PRHDT and FYEKMQ (reference sequence). The CDR3 extends over 13 amino acids. After removal of 6 bases from V and 3 bases from J, the junction contained 3 bases not matched to a gene. CDR3 bases: TGTGCCAGCAGATCGGACAGGGGCTACGAGCAGTACTTC. Amino acid sequence: CASRSDRGYEQYF.

CDR3 protein: CASSRFGQAGSDGYTF. The DNA for the CDR3 is TGTGCCAGCTCACGGTTTGGACAGGCAGGGTCGGATGGCTACACCTTC. V and J are TRBV18 and TRBJ1-2; 7 nucleotides align to TRBD1. The CDR3 contains 16 residues. Germline V gene data show CDR1 as KGHSH and CDR2 as LQKENI. Losses at the gene ends were 4 bases for V and 6 bases for J; bases not matched to a gene: 14.

This clone was seen only a few times. The chain combines TRBV7-9 with TRBJ2-7, with 8 bases that match TRBD2. The CDR3 is 14 amino acids. The germline gives CDR1 SEHNR, CDR2 FQNEAQ (reference sequence). Germline trimming cut 7 bases from V and 6 bases from J; bases unmatched to any gene: 11. The CDR3 here is CASTTGLVFSEQYF. The CDR3 region has the DNA TGTGCCAGCACCACGGGACTAGTTTTTTCCGAGCAGTACTTC.

The chain recombines TRBV7-9 with TRBJ2-7; 9 bases align to TRBD1. The CDR3 has 15 residues. Trimming at V came to 4 bases and at J to 2 bases, leaving 6 bases not matched to a gene. Germline CDR1 is SEHNR and CDR2 is FQNEAQ (reference sequence). In DNA, the CDR3 is TGTGCCAGCAGCTCAGCCGGGACAGGGACCTACGAGCAGTACTTC. Amino acids: CASSSAGTGTYEQYF.

The rearrangement uses TRBV4-1 and TRBJ1-1; 7 nucleotides line up with TRBD1. J gave up 2 bases and V 5 bases, and 2 bases lay outside the gene matches. CDR1 MGHRA and CDR2 YSYEKL come from the germline V gene. The CDR3 covers 13 residues. Here the CDR3 DNA reads TGCGCCAGCAGCAGGGACAGAAACACTGAAGCTTTCTTT. Protein product: CASSRDRNTEAFF.

The chain joins TRBV18 to TRBJ1-5; D is unresolved. The CDR3 length is 15 residues. Trimming took off 6 bases at V and 2 bases at J, with 14 bases between the two ends. Germline CDR1 reads KGHSH; CDR2 reads LQKENI. The CDR3 here is CASSTSVEGNQPQHF. As DNA, the CDR3 is TGTGCCAGCTCCACCAGCGTGGAGGGCAATCAGCCCCAGCATTTT.

The chain uses TRBV5-1 and TRBJ2-2, with 11 bases lining up with TRBD1. The CDR3 loop spans 15 amino acids. The germline V gene encodes CDR1 SGHRS and CDR2 YFSETQ. After removal of 3 bases from V and 6 bases from J, the junction contained 4 bases not matched to a gene. The CDR3 region has the DNA TGCGCCAGCAGCTCGGGACAGGGGGACGCCGGGGAGCTGTTTTTT. It encodes CASSSGQGDAGELFF.

The CDR3: CASNRDRGAPETQYF. For the CDR3, the DNA is TGTGCCAGCAACCGGGACAGGGGCGCACCGGAGACCCAGTACTTC. The chain is built from TRBV2 and TRBJ2-5; TRBD1 aligns across 10 bases. J was trimmed by 5 bases and V by 7 bases; bases with no gene match: 10. Looked up from germline, CDR1 is SNHLY and CDR2 is FYNNEI. The CDR3 is 15 residues long.